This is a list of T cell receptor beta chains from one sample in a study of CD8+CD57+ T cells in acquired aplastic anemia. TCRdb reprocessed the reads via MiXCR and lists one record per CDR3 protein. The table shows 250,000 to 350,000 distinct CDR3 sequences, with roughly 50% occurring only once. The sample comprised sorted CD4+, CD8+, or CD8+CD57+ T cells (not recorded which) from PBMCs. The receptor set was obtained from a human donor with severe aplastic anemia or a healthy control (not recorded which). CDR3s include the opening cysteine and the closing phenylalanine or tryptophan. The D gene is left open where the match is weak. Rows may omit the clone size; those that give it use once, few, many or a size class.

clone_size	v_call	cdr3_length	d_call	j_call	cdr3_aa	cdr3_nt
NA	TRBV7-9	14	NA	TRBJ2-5	CANSFGIGRETQYF	TGTGCCAACAGCTTTGGTATTGGTAGAGAGACCCAGTACTTC
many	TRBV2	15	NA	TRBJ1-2	CASLRNREYNYGYTF	TGTGCCAGCCTACGAAACAGGGAGTACAACTATGGCTACACCTTC
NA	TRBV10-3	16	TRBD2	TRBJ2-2	CAISVGRRGGAGELFF	TGTGCCATCAGTGTCGGGAGGCGGGGCGGGGCCGGGGAGCTGTTTTTT
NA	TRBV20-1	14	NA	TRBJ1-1	CSAKNPTDNTEAFF	TGCAGTGCGAAGAACCCAACGGACAACACTGAAGCTTTCTTT
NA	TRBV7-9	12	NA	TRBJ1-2	CASRSTGPGYTF	TGTGCCAGTCGATCCACAGGGCCTGGCTACACCTTC
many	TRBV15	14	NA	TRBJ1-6	CATSRSSYNSPLHF	TGTGCCACCAGTCGTAGCTCCTATAATTCACCCCTCCACTTT
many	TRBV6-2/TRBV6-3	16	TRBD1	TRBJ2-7	CASRPHRTGTGYEQYF	TGTGCCAGCAGACCCCACCGAACCGGGACAGGGTACGAGCAGTACTTC
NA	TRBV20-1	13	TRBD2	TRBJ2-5	CSAQTSGQETQYF	TGCAGTGCTCAGACTAGCGGGCAAGAGACCCAGTACTTC
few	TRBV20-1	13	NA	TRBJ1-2	CSASLDTNYGYTF	TGCAGTGCTAGCCTGGACACTAACTATGGCTACACCTTC
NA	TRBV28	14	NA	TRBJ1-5	CASSLAGRNQPQHF	TGTGCCAGCAGTTTAGCCGGGCGGAATCAGCCCCAGCATTTT
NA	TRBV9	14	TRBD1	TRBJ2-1	CASKTGTGPNEQFF	TGTGCCAGCAAAACCGGGACAGGTCCGAATGAGCAGTTCTTC
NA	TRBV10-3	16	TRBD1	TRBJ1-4	CAISEGTGSADEKLFF	TGTGCCATCAGTGAGGGGACAGGGAGCGCGGATGAAAAACTGTTTTTT
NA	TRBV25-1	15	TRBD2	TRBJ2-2	CASSGSTSGTGELFF	TGTGCCAGCAGTGGGTCCACTAGCGGCACCGGGGAGCTGTTTTTT
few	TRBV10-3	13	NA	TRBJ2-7	CAISRQESYEQYF	TGTGCCATCAGTCGACAGGAGTCCTACGAGCAGTACTTC
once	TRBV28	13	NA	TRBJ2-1	CASELGEYNEQFF	TGTGCCAGCGAACTTGGCGAGTACAATGAGCAGTTCTTC
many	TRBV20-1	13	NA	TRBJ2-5	CSARVLAGLTQYF	TGCAGTGCTAGAGTACTAGCTGGGCTGACCCAGTACTTC
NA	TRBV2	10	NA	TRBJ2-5	CASSSKTQYF	TGTGCCAGCAGTTCAAAGACCCAGTACTTC
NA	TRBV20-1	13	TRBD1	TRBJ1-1	CSATTGGITEAFF	TGCAGTGCCACAACAGGGGGCATCACTGAAGCTTTCTTT
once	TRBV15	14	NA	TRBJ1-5	CATSSRQPDQPQHF	TGTGCCACCAGCAGCAGACAGCCAGATCAGCCCCAGCATTTT
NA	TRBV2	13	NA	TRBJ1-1	CASRGGIGTEAFF	TGTGCCAGCAGGGGGGGTATCGGCACTGAAGCTTTCTTT
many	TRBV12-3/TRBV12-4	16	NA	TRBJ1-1	CASSLSGGARNTEAFF	TGTGCCAGCAGTTTATCGGGGGGCGCAAGGAACACTGAAGCTTTCTTT
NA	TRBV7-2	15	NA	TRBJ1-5	CASSLAGTYDQPQHF	TGTGCCAGCAGCTTAGCGGGGACCTACGATCAGCCCCAGCATTTT
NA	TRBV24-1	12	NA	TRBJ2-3	CAISETTDTQYF	TGTGCCATCAGTGAGACCACAGATACGCAGTATTTT
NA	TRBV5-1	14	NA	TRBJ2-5	CASSLLGVQETQYF	TGCGCCAGCAGCTTATTGGGGGTACAAGAGACCCAGTACTTC
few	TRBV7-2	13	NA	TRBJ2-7	CASSLPDSPEQYF	TGTGCCAGCAGCTTACCTGACAGCCCCGAGCAGTACTTC
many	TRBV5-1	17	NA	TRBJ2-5	CASSSLGGGGNQETQYF	TGCGCCAGCAGCTCGCTCGGAGGCGGGGGCAACCAAGAGACCCAGTACTTC
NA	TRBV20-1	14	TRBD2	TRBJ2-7	CSASRASGTYEQYF	TGCAGTGCTAGTAGGGCTAGCGGGACCTACGAGCAGTACTTC
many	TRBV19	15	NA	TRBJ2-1	CASSIDRLATNEQFF	TGTGCCAGTAGTATAGATAGGCTAGCGACAAATGAGCAGTTCTTC
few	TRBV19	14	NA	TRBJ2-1	CASSNGGAYNEQFF	TGTGCCAGTAGTAACGGGGGAGCCTACAATGAGCAGTTCTTC
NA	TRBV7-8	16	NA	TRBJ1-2	CASTSREGHTNYGYTF	TGTGCCAGCACCTCTAGGGAAGGCCACACTAACTATGGCTACACCTTC
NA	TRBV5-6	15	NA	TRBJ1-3	CASSSLGGSGNTIYF	TGTGCCAGCAGCTCACTTGGTGGCTCTGGAAACACCATATATTTT
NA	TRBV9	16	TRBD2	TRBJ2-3	CASSVGAGGSTDTQYF	TGTGCCAGCAGCGTAGGTGCGGGAGGCAGCACAGATACGCAGTATTTT
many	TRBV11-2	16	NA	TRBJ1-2	CASSLRAGNEAGSYTF	TGTGCCAGCAGCTTAAGGGCAGGCAACGAGGCTGGTAGCTACACCTTC
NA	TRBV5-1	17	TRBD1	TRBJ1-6	CASSRGQGADYNSPLHF	TGCGCCAGCAGCAGGGGACAGGGGGCGGACTATAACTCACCCCTCCACTTT
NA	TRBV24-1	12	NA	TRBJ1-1	CATLSRDTEAFF	TGTGCCACCCTAAGTCGTGACACTGAAGCTTTCTTT
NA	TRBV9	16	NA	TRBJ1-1	CASSQALPGKNTEAFF	TGTGCCAGCAGCCAAGCCCTCCCCGGGAAGAACACTGAAGCTTTCTTT
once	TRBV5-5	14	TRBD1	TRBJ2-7	CASSSGQRSYEQYF	TGTGCCAGCAGCTCGGGACAGCGTAGCTACGAGCAGTACTTC
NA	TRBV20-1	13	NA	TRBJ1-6	CSARGAANSPLHF	TGCAGTGCTAGAGGGGCAGCTAATTCACCCCTCCACTTT
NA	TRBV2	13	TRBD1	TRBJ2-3	CASNGQGLDTQYF	TGTGCCAGCAATGGACAGGGTCTGGATACGCAGTATTTT
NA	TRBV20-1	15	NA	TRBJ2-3	CSASGGTTSTDTQYF	TGCAGTGCTAGTGGCGGGACAACTAGCACAGATACGCAGTATTTT
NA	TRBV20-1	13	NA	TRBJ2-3	CSAGTFSTDTQYF	TGCAGTGCAGGGACTTTTAGCACAGATACGCAGTATTTT
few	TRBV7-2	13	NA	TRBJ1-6	CASSPSYNSPLHF	TGTGCCAGCAGCCCTAGCTATAATTCACCCCTCCACTTT
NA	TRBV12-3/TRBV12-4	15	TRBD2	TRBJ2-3	CASSFFGGTTDTQYF	TGTGCCAGCAGTTTTTTCGGGGGGACCACAGATACGCAGTATTTT
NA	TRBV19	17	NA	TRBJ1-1	CASSMGRGSIMNTEAFF	TGTGCCAGTAGTATGGGCAGGGGCTCAATCATGAACACTGAAGCTTTCTTT
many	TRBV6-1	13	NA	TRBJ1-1	CASSRDGLTEAFF	TGTGCCAGCAGTCGGGACGGGTTGACTGAAGCTTTCTTT
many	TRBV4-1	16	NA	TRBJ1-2	CASSREMTESNYGYTF	TGCGCCAGCAGCCGCGAGATGACAGAGAGTAACTATGGCTACACCTTC
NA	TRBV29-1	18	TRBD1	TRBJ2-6	CSVEGGTGAKSGANVLTF	TGCAGCGTTGAAGGAGGGACAGGGGCTAAATCTGGGGCCAACGTCCTGACTTTC
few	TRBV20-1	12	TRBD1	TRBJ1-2	CSAIQGAYGYTF	TGCAGTGCTATACAGGGGGCCTATGGCTACACCTTC
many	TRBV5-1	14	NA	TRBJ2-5	CASSLEQGRETQYF	TGCGCCAGCAGCTTGGAACAGGGCCGGGAGACCCAGTACTTC
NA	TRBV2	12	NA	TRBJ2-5	CASSGNGGTQYF	TGTGCCAGCAGTGGGAACGGGGGGACCCAGTACTTC